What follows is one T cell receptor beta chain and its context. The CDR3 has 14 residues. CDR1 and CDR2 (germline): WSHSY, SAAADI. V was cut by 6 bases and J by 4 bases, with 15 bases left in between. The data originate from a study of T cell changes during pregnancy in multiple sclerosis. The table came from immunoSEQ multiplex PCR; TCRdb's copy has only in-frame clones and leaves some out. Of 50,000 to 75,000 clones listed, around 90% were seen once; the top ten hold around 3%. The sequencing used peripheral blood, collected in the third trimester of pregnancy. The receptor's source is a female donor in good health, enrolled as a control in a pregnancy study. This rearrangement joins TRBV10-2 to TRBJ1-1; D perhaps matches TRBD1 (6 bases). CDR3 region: CASRYRESGTEAFF. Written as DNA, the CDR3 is TGCGCCAGCAGATACAGGGAATCGGGCACTGAAGCTTTCTTT.